A single sample is the source of the 2 T cell receptor beta chains below, sequenced in a study of T cell responses to AZD1222 COVID-19 vaccine. The repertoire was sequenced with immunoSEQ multiplex PCR; TCRdb's copy has only in-frame clones and lacks some. The table lists around 100,000 clones, about 88% of them singletons, with 16% in the top ten. Source: peripheral blood, taken on day 0 of AZD1222 vaccination. Receptors were obtained from an adult in good health.

The chain joins TRBV9 to TRBJ2-7; 8 bases match TRBD1. This CDR3 has 15 residues. From germline, CDR1 is SGDLS and CDR2 YYNGEE. The trim removed 4 bases at V and 2 bases at J, leaving 8 bases unmatched. The CDR3 DNA reads TGTGCCAGCAGCCCGTCGACAGGGGTAGCCTACGAGCAGTACTTC. This sequence encodes CASSPSTGVAYEQYF.

The chain combines TRBV7-9 with TRBJ2-5, with 10 bases lining up with TRBD2. Germline CDR1 SEHNR, CDR2 FQNEAQ (reference sequence). The V segment lost 5 bases and the J segment 3 bases; nucleotides outside the gene matches: 9. This CDR3 spans 16 amino acids. The DNA of the CDR3 is TGTGCCAGCAGCCCGGGAGGACTAGCGGTCGAAGAGACCCAGTACTTC. Protein: CASSPGGLAVEETQYF. Full variable domain (remainder filled in from reference TRBV7-9 and TRBJ2-5): DTGVSQNPRHKITKRGQNVTFRCDPISEHNRLYWYRQTLGQGPEFLTYFQNEAQLEKSRLLSDRFSAERPKGSFSTLEIQRTEQGDSAMYLCASSPGGLAVEETQYFGPGTRLLVL.